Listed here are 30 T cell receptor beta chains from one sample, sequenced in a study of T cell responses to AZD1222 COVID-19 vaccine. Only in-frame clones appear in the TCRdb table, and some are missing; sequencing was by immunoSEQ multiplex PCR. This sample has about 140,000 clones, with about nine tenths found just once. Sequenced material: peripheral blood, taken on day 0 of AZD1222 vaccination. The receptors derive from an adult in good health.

The CDR3 protein is CASSLPGTSGGTDTQYF. The CDR3 DNA reads TGCGCCAGCAGCTTGCCGGGGACTAGCGGGGGGACAGATACGCAGTATTTT. The genes are TRBV5-1 and TRBJ2-3, with TRBD2 identical over 15 bases. CDR3 length equals 17 residues. Germline assignment: CDR1 SGHRS and CDR2 YFSETQ. The junction had 3 bases not matched to a gene; V was cut back by 1 base and J by 3 bases.

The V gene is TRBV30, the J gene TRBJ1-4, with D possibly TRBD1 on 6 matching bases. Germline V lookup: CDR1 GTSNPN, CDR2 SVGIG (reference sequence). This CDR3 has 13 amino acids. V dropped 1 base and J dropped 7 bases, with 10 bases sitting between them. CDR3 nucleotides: TGTGCCTGGAGTGACAGGGCCGGTGAAAAACTGTTTTTT. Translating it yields CAWSDRAGEKLFF.

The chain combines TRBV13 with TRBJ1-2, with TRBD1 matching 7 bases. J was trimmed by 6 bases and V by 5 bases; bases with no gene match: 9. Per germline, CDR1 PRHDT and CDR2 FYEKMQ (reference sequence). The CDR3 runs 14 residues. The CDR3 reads CASSPGQDDDGYTF. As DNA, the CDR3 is TGTGCCAGCAGCCCCGGACAGGACGACGATGGCTACACCTTC.

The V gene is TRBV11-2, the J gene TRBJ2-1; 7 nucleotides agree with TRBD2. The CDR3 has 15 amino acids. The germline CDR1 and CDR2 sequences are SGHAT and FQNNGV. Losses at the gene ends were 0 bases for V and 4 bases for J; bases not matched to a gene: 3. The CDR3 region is CASSLEGRGYNEQFF. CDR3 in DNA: TGTGCCAGCAGCTTAGAGGGGAGGGGATACAATGAGCAGTTCTTC.

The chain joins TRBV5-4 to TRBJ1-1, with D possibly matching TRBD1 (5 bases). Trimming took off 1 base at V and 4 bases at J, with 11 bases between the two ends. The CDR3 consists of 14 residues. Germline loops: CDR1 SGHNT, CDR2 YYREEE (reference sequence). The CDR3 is CASSLFRGSTEAFF. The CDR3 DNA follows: TGTGCCAGCAGCTTGTTTAGGGGCAGCACTGAAGCTTTCTTT.

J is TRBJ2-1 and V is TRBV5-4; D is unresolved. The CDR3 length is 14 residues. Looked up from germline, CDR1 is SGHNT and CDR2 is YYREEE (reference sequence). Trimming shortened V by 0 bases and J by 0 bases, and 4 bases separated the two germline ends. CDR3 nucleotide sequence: TGTGCCAGCAGCTTGGACACCTCCTACAATGAGCAGTTCTTC. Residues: CASSLDTSYNEQFF. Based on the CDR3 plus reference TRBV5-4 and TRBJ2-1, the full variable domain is ETGVTQSPTHLIKTRGQQVTLRCSSQSGHNTVSWYQQALGQGPQFIFQYYREEENGRGNFPPRFSGLQFPNYSSELNVNALELDDSALYLCASSLDTSYNEQFFGPGTRLTVL.

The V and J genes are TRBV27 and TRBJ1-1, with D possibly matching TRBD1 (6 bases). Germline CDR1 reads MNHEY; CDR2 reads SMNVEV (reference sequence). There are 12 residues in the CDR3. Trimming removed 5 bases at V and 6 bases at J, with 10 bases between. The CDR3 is CASSPQGSEAFF. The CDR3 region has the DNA TGTGCCAGCAGTCCCCAGGGGTCTGAAGCTTTCTTT.

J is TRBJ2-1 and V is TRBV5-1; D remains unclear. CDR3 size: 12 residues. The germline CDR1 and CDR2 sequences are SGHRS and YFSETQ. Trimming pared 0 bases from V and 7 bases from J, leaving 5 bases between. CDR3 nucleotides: TGCGCCAGCAGCTTGGAAGCGAATGAGCAGTTCTTC. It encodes CASSLEANEQFF.

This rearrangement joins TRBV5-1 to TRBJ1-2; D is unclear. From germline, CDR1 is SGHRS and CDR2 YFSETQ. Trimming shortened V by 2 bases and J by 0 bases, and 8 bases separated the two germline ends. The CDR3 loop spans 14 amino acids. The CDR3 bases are TGCGCCAGCAGCTTAGACGACGCTAACTATGGCTACACCTTC. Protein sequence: CASSLDDANYGYTF.

The CDR3, as DNA: TGTGCCAGCAGCCAAGGACCTGACACCGGGGAGCTGTTTTTT. Its protein is CASSQGPDTGELFF. This rearrangement joins TRBV3-1 (or the pseudogene TRBV3-2) to TRBJ2-2, with D unresolved. V lost 1 base and J lost 3, with 6 bases in between. Germline V gene data show CDR1 as LGHDT and CDR2 as YNNKEL (reference sequence). This CDR3 has 14 residues.

In DNA, the CDR3 is TGTGCCAGCAGCTTCTCGGGACACGCGAACACTGAAGCTTTCTTT. Translating gives CASSFSGHANTEAFF. The chain has TRBV5-6 and TRBJ1-1; a possible D gene is TRBD1 (6 bases). Between the trimmed V and J ends, which lost 2 bases and 1 base, there was a span of 12 bases. Per germline, CDR1 SGHDT and CDR2 YYEEEE. The CDR3 has 15 residues.

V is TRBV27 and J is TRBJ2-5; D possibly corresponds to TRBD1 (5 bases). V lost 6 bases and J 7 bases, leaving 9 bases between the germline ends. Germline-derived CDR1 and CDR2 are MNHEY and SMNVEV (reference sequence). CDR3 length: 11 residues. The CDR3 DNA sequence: TGTGCCAGCAGCACTGGGGCGACCCAGTACTTC. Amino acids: CASSTGATQYF.

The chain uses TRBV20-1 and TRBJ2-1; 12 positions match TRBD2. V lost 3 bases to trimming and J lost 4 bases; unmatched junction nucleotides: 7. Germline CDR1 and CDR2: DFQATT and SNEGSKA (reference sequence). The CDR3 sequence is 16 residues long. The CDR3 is CSASPGTSGWYNEQFF. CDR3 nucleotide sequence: TGCAGTGCTAGTCCCGGGACTAGCGGGTGGTACAATGAGCAGTTCTTC.

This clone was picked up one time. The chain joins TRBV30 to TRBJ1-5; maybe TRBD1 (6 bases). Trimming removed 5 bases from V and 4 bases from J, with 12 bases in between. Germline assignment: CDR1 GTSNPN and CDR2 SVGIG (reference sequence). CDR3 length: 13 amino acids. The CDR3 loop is CAWAQGGNQPQHF. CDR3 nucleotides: TGTGCCTGGGCACAGGGCGGTAATCAGCCCCAGCATTTT.

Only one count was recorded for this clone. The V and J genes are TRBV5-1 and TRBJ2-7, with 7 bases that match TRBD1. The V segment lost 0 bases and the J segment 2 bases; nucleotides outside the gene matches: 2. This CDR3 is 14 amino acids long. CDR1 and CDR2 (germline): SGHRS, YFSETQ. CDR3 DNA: TGCGCCAGCAGCTTGGCGGGACAGCCCTACGAGCAGTACTTC. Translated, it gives CASSLAGQPYEQYF.

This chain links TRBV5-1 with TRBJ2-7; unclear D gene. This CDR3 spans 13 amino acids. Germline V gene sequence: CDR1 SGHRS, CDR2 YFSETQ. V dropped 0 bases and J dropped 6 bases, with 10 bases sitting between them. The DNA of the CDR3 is TGCGCCAGCAGCTTGGCCGTTCGAGGCGAGCAGTACTTC. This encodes CASSLAVRGEQYF.

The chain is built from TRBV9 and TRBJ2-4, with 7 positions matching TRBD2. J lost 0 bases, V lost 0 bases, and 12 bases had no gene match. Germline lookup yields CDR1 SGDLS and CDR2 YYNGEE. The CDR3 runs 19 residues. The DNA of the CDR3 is TGTGCCAGCAGCGTAGGGAAGGGAGGGCTAAATGTAGCCAAAAACATTCAGTACTTC. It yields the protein CASSVGKGGLNVAKNIQYF. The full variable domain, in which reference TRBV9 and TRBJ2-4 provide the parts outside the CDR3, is DSGVTQTPKHLITATGQRVTLRCSPRSGDLSVYWYQQSLDQGLQFLIQYYNGEERAKGNILERFSAQQFPDLHSELNLSSLELGDSALYFCASSVGKGGLNVAKNIQYFGAGTRLSVL.

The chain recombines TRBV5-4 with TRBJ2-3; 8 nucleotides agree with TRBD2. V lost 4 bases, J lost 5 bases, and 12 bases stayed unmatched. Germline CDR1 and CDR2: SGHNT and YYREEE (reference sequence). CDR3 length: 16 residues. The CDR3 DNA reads TGTGCCAGCAGCCCCCGGATAGCGGGAAGTGGAGATACGCAGTATTTT. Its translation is CASSPRIAGSGDTQYF.

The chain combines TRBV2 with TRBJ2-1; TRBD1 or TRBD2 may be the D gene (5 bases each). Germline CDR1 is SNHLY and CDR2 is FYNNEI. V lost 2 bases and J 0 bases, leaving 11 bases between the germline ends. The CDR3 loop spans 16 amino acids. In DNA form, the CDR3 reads TGTGCCAGCAGTGAACGGGACCCGAGCTCCTACAATGAGCAGTTCTTC. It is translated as CASSERDPSSYNEQFF.

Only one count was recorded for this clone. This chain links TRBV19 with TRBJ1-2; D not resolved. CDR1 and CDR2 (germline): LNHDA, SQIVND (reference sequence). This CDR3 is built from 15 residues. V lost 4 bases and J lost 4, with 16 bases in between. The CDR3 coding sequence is TGTGCCAGTAGTAGCTACCGGGAGCAAAGCTATGGCTACACCTTC. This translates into CASSSYREQSYGYTF.

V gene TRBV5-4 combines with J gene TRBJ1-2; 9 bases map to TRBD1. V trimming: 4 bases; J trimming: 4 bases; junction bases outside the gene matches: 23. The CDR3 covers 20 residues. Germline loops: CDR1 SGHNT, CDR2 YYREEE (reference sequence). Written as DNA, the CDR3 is TGTGCCAGCAGCGCCCATCCCGGGGGACAGGGAGGGCGAGGGGGCTATGGCTACACCTTC. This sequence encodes CASSAHPGGQGGRGGYGYTF.

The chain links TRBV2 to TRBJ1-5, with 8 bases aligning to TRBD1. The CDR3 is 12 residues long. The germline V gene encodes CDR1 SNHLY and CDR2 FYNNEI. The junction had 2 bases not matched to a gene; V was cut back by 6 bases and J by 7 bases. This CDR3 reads CASRDRDQPQHF. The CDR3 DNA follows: TGTGCCAGCAGGGACAGGGACCAGCCCCAGCATTTT.

CDR3 nucleotides: TGTGCCAGCAGGACAGGGGGCGTCAGGGGCACTGAAGCTTTCTTT. Amino acids: CASRTGGVRGTEAFF. The V gene is TRBV6-5, the J gene TRBJ1-1; the match to TRBD1 covers 10 bases. Trimming removed 6 bases from V and 4 bases from J; junction bases left unmatched: 8. CDR1 is MNHEY and CDR2 is SVGAGI in the germline V gene. The CDR3 has 15 residues.

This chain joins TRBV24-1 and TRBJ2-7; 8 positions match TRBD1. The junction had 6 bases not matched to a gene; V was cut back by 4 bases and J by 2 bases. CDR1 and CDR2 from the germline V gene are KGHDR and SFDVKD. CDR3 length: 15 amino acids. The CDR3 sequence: CATSDTTGDPYEQYF. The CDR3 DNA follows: TGTGCCACCAGTGACACGACAGGGGACCCCTACGAGCAGTACTTC.

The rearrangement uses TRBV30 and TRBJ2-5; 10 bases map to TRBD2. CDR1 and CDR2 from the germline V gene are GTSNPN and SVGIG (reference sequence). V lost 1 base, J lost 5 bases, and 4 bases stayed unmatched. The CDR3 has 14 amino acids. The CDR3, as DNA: TGTGCCTGGAGTGCCCGTAGCGGGGGGGAGACCCAGTACTTC. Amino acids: CAWSARSGGETQYF.

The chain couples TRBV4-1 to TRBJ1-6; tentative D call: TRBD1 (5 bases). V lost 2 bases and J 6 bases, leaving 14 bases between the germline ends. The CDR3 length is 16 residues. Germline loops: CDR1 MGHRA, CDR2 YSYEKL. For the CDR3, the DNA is TGCGCCAGCAGCCAATACCGGGACCTCGGTAATTCACCCCTCCACTTT. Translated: CASSQYRDLGNSPLHF.

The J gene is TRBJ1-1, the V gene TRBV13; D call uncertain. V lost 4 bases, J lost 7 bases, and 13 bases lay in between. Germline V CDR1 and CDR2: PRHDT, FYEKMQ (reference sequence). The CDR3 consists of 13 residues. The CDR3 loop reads CASSSYSEFEAFF. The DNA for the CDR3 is TGTGCCAGCAGCTCGTACAGTGAATTTGAAGCTTTCTTT.

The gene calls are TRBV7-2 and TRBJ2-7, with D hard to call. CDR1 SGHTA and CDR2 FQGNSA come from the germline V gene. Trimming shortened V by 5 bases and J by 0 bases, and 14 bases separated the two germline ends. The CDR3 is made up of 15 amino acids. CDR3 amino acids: CASSHRASSSYEQYF. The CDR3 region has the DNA TGTGCCAGCAGCCATCGGGCCAGTAGCTCCTACGAGCAGTACTTC.

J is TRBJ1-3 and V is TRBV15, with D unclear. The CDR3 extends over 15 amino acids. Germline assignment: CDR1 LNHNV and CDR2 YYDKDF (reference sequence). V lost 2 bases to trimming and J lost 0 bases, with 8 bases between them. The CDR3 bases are TGTGCCACCAGCAGATGGACCTCCTCTGGAAACACCATATATTTT. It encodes CATSRWTSSGNTIYF. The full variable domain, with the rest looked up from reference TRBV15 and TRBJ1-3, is DAMVIQNPRYQVTQFGKPVTLSCSQTLNHNVMYWYQQKSSQAPKLLFHYYDKDFNNEADTPDNFQSRRPNTSFCFLDIRSPGLGDTAMYLCATSRWTSSGNTIYFGEGSWLTVV.

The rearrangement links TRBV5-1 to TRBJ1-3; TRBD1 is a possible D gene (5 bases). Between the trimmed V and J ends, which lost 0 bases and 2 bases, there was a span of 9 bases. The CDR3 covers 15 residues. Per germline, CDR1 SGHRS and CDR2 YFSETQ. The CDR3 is CASSLAGTAGNTIYF. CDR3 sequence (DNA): TGCGCCAGCAGCTTGGCCGGGACGGCTGGAAACACCATATATTTT.